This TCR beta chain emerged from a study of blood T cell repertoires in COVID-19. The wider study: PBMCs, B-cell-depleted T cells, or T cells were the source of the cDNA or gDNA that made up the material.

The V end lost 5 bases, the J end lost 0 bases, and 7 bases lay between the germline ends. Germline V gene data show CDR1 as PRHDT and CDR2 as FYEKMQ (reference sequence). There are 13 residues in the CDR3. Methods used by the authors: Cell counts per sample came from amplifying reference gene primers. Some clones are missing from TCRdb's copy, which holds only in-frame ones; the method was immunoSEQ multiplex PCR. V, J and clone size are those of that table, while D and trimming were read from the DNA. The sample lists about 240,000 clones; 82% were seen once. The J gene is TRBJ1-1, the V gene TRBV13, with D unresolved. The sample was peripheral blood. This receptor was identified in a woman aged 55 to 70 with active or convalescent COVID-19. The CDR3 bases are TGTGCCAGCAGCATCGGGTTGAACACTGAAGCTTTCTTT. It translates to CASSIGLNTEAFF.